One and the same sample provided the 16 T cell receptor beta chains below, sequenced in a study of shared clonotypes between healthy human individuals. Method: immunoSEQ multiplex PCR; TCRdb's copy keeps in-frame clones and lacks some. The table shows 450,000 to 700,000 clones, with around 95% occurring only once. Only CD45RO-negative cells positively selected for CCR7 counted as naive CD8 cells, so terminally differentiated effector memory CD45RA+ cells were excluded. Sequencing input: naive CD8+ T cells sorted from blood. Receptors were obtained from a woman between 25 and 40 years old in good health.

This chain's CDR3 is CASSFALAGVKYF. The CDR3 coding sequence is TGTGCCAGCAGTTTCGCGCTAGCGGGAGTTAAGTACTTC. J is TRBJ2-7 and V is TRBV28; the match to TRBD2 covers 10 bases. CDR3 size: 13 residues. After removal of 3 bases from V and 11 bases from J, the junction contained 7 bases not matched to a gene. CDR1 is MDHEN and CDR2 is SYDVKM in the germline V gene.

This rearrangement joins TRBV27 to TRBJ1-2; 7 bases agree with TRBD1. The CDR3 extends over 13 amino acids. The germline V gene encodes CDR1 MNHEY and CDR2 SMNVEV (reference sequence). V lost 8 bases to trimming and J lost 4 bases; unmatched junction nucleotides: 7. CDR3 nucleotide sequence: TGTGCCAGCCGACAGGGTGGTTCCTATGGCTACACCTTC. This gives the protein CASRQGGSYGYTF.

Concerning this clone itself: This specimen includes other DNA sequences encoding the same CDR3. The chain combines TRBV28 with TRBJ1-1, with 7 positions matching TRBD1. Germline-derived CDR1 and CDR2 are MDHEN and SYDVKM. The V and J ends lost 3 bases and 5 bases, in that order; junction bases with no gene match: 3. The CDR3 contains 13 residues. The CDR3 here is CASSLARGTEAFF. DNA for the CDR3: TGTGCCAGCAGTTTGGCCAGGGGGACTGAAGCTTTCTTT.

V usage is TRBV27 and J usage is TRBJ1-1; the D gene is possibly TRBD1 (5 bases). This CDR3 has 15 amino acids. Between the trimmed V and J ends, which lost 3 bases and 1 base, there was a span of 12 bases. From germline, CDR1 is MNHEY and CDR2 SMNVEV (reference sequence). The CDR3 bases are TGTGCCAGCAGTTTCGGGGCGGCCCCGAACACTGAAGCTTTCTTT. It specifies CASSFGAAPNTEAFF.

V usage is TRBV28 and J usage is TRBJ2-3; TRBD2 might be the D (6 bases). Germline CDR1 is MDHEN and CDR2 is SYDVKM. Trimming took off 5 bases at V and 3 bases at J, with 15 bases between the two ends. The CDR3 has 15 residues. CDR3 DNA: TGTGCCAGCAGTCCTCCGGGAGCGTTGACAGATACGCAGTATTTT. Protein sequence: CASSPPGALTDTQYF. Complete variable domain (other parts from reference TRBV28 and TRBJ2-3): DVKVTQSSRYLVKRTGEKVFLECVQDMDHENMFWYRQDPGLGLRLIYFSYDVKMKEKGDIPEGYSVSREKKERFSLILESASTNQTSMYLCASSPPGALTDTQYFGPGTRLTVL.

The chain couples TRBV28 to TRBJ2-5; a weak D match, TRBD2 (5 bases). The J call may be mistaken, given a closer DNA end match to TRBJ2-7. In germline, CDR1 is MDHEN, CDR2 SYDVKM. The length of the CDR3 is 13 residues. CDR3 DNA: TGTGCCAGCAGTTTCGGAGGCTCCTACGAGCAGTACTTC. This sequence encodes CASSFGGSYEQYF.

The chain is built from TRBV28 and TRBJ1-4; D gene ambiguous. Germline-derived CDR1 and CDR2 are MDHEN and SYDVKM. This CDR3 contains 12 residues. V lost 11 bases and J 3 bases, leaving 10 bases between the germline ends. The CDR3 is CAWGGANEKLFF. The CDR3 DNA follows: TGTGCCTGGGGAGGTGCTAATGAAAAACTGTTTTTT.

The chain uses TRBV5-4 and TRBJ1-2, with unresolved D. Per germline, CDR1 SGHNT and CDR2 YYREEE (reference sequence). The CDR3 is made up of 14 amino acids. Trimming pared 0 bases from V and 0 bases from J, leaving 6 bases between. The chain's CDR3 is CASSLGQSNYGYTF. The CDR3, as DNA: TGTGCCAGCAGCTTGGGGCAGTCTAACTATGGCTACACCTTC.

To note about this clone: The same CDR3 arises from other DNA sequences in this sample as well. The chain employs TRBV7-9 and TRBJ2-2, with unresolved D. Per the germline V gene, CDR1 is SEHNR and CDR2 is FQNEAQ (reference sequence). Between the trimmed V and J ends, which lost 5 bases and 2 bases, there was a span of 6 bases. This CDR3 contains 13 residues. The DNA of the CDR3 is TGTGCCAGCAGCCCCTCCAACACCGGGGAGCTGTTTTTT. Protein: CASSPSNTGELFF. Supplemented by reference TRBV7-9 and TRBJ2-2, the full variable domain reads DTGVSQNPRHKITKRGQNVTFRCDPISEHNRLYWYRQTLGQGPEFLTYFQNEAQLEKSRLLSDRFSAERPKGSFSTLEIQRTEQGDSAMYLCASSPSNTGELFFGEGSRLTVL.

This sequence joins TRBV9 and TRBJ1-1, with 8 positions matching TRBD1. CDR1 is SGDLS, CDR2 YYNGEE, per germline. J lost 4 bases, V lost 4 bases, and 6 bases had no gene match. The CDR3 has 14 residues. The CDR3 sequence is CASSRQGAGTEAFF. Written as DNA, the CDR3 is TGTGCCAGCAGCCGTCAGGGGGCCGGCACTGAAGCTTTCTTT.

The V and J genes are TRBV5-6 and TRBJ2-7, with a tentative D call TRBD2 (5 bases). This CDR3 comprises 12 residues. The ends were cut back, 2 bases at V and 6 bases at J, with 9 bases in the middle. In germline, CDR1 is SGHDT, CDR2 YYEEEE. The DNA for the CDR3 is TGTGCCAGCAGCTTAGAGGGAGTCGAGCAGTACTTC. This sequence encodes CASSLEGVEQYF. Complete variable domain (other parts from reference TRBV5-6 and TRBJ2-7): DAGVTQSPTHLIKTRGQQVTLRCSPKSGHDTVSWYQQALGQGPQFIFQYYEEEERQRGNFPDRFSGHQFPNYSSELNVNALLLGDSALYLCASSLEGVEQYFGPGTRLTVT.

The chain employs TRBV7-3 and TRBJ2-1; 11 bases map to TRBD2. CDR3 length: 15 residues. CDR1 and CDR2 from the germline V gene are SGHTA and FQGTGA. With V trimmed by 5 bases and J by 7 bases, 7 bases remained unmatched. In DNA, the CDR3 is TGTGCCAGCAGCCTTAGCGGGAGGGCCGCGAATGAGCAGTTCTTC. This gives the protein CASSLSGRAANEQFF.

This clone was observed once. The rearrangement links TRBV2 to TRBJ2-3; 8 nucleotides line up with TRBD2. The CDR3 totals 17 residues. After removal of 6 bases from V and 0 bases from J, the junction contained 11 bases not matched to a gene. CDR1 and CDR2 (germline): SNHLY, FYNNEI. CDR3 in DNA: TGTGCCAGCAGCGAAACTTACGGGACTAGAAGCACAGATACGCAGTATTTT. Translation gives CASSETYGTRSTDTQYF.

In this sample, this clone turned up once. CDR3 residues: CASRTSGRGSSYEQYF. The CDR3, as DNA: TGTGCCAGCAGGACTAGCGGGAGGGGAAGCTCCTACGAGCAGTACTTC. This chain uses TRBV18 with TRBJ2-7; 15 bases align to TRBD2. With 8 bases clipped from V and 0 bases from J, the junction kept 5 bases outside the gene matches. Germline V gene data show CDR1 as KGHSH and CDR2 as LQKENI. There are 16 residues in the CDR3.

The chain uses TRBV5-6 and TRBJ2-7; D gene ambiguous. The CDR3 contains 16 residues. The V end lost 0 bases, the J end lost 3 bases, and 16 bases lay between the germline ends. Germline V gene data show CDR1 as SGHDT and CDR2 as YYEEEE. The CDR3 loop reads CASSLVAESPIYEQYF. The CDR3 nucleotides are TGTGCCAGCAGCTTGGTTGCGGAGTCCCCCATCTACGAGCAGTACTTC.

Comment on this clone: This CDR3 is also generated by other DNA sequences in the sample. This sequence joins TRBV7-9 and TRBJ2-1; D unclear. The CDR3 contains 11 residues. V shed 6 bases and J shed 7 bases, with 7 bases lying between them. Germline values: CDR1 SEHNR, CDR2 FQNEAQ (reference sequence). The CDR3 here is CASSPGNEQFF. CDR3 sequence (DNA): TGTGCCAGCAGTCCCGGGAATGAGCAGTTCTTC.